Listed here are 11 T cell receptor beta chains from one sample, sequenced in a study of T cells in Graves' hyperthyroidism and ophthalmopathy (dated by TCRdb to about 2019). Library method: multiplex PCR. Reads for this sample came from an Illumina HiSeq 2000. The TCR beta CDR3 regions were amplified from the RNA transcripts. A first-round RT-PCR of the TCR CDR3 used the HTBI primer set with the Qiagen OneStep RT-PCR kit. The public reads were reanalyzed by TCRdb: fastp trimming at Q25, MiXCR alignment, in-frame beta chains only. Rows merge per CDR3 protein into single entries with the most common DNA and genes. The sample includes 350,000 to 400,000 distinct CDR3 sequences, with 15% observed a single time. The ten largest account for about 31% of the sample. The specimen sequenced was blood. The receptors were sampled from a woman in her 30s with Graves' hyperthyroidism.

The CDR3 sequence: CASSRGQGGAYEQYF. The CDR3 coding sequence is TGTGCCAGCAGCAGGGGACAGGGCGGTGCCTACGAGCAGTACTTC. The chain recombines TRBV7-9 with TRBJ2-7; 9 bases fit TRBD1. V gave up 5 bases and J gave up 2 bases; unmatched junction bases: 7. CDR3 length: 15 amino acids. Per the germline V gene, CDR1 is SEHNR and CDR2 is FQNEAQ (reference sequence).

Many counts were recorded for this clonotype. The chain couples TRBV28 to TRBJ2-7, with unresolved D. V lost 3 bases and J 2 bases, leaving 14 bases between the germline ends. CDR3 size: 15 residues. From germline, CDR1 is MDHEN and CDR2 SYDVKM. CDR3 sequence: CASSFVPATAYEQYF. The CDR3 DNA sequence: TGTGCCAGCAGTTTCGTCCCCGCTACGGCCTACGAGCAGTACTTC.

This clonotype has a count of ten or more. The V and J genes are TRBV28 and TRBJ2-7; 9 bases align to TRBD1. The CDR3 is 15 residues long. Germline V gives CDR1 MDHEN, CDR2 SYDVKM. J lost 2 bases, V lost 6 bases, and 8 bases had no gene match. DNA for the CDR3: TGTGCCAGCAGGCCCCGGGACAGGGAGACCTACGAGCAGTACTTC. Translating it yields CASRPRDRETYEQYF.

This clonotype was seen at least ten times. The chain carries TRBV12-3 or TRBV12-4 and TRBJ1-5; D is possibly TRBD1 (5 bases). This CDR3 has 15 amino acids. Trimming pared 7 bases from V and 2 bases from J, leaving 15 bases between. The CDR3 spells CASTLRDAGNQPQHF. DNA of the CDR3: TGTGCCAGCACCCTCCGGGACGCCGGCAATCAGCCCCAGCATTTT.

This clonotype was seen many times. The genes are TRBV6-1 and TRBJ2-7, with no clear D. Trimming cost V 3 bases and J 3 bases, with 15 bases left between them. This CDR3 contains 15 residues. The V gene's germline CDR1 is MNHNS and CDR2 SASEGT. In nucleotides, the CDR3 is TGTGCCAGCAGTGAGGTGCCAGGCTTAAACTACGAGCAGTACTTC. It specifies CASSEVPGLNYEQYF.

This clonotype was observed a handful of times. The gene calls are TRBV14 and TRBJ2-5, with 11 bases that match TRBD2. CDR1 and CDR2 from the germline V gene are SGHDN and FVKESK. CDR3 size: 16 residues. Trimming cost V 4 bases and J 2 bases; bases outside gene matches: 6. CDR3 sequence reads: CASSPGLAGHQETQYF. CDR3 coding DNA: TGTGCCAGCAGCCCAGGACTAGCGGGTCATCAAGAGACCCAGTACTTC. Filled out from reference TRBV14 and TRBJ2-5, the complete variable domain reads EAGVTQFPSHSVIEKGQTVTLRCDPISGHDNLYWYRRVMGKEIKFLLHFVKESKQDESGMPNNRFLAERTGGTYSTLKVQPAELEDSGVYFCASSPGLAGHQETQYFGPGTRLLVL.

The sample holds many counts of this clonotype. The CDR3 DNA follows: TGTGCCAGCAGTTCGAGGGATCGGGAGACCCAGTACTTC. Protein product: CASSSRDRETQYF. The chain couples TRBV13 to TRBJ2-5, with a tentative D call TRBD2 (5 bases). Trimming pared 6 bases from V and 5 bases from J, leaving 13 bases between. CDR1 and CDR2 from the germline V gene are PRHDT and FYEKMQ (reference sequence). The CDR3 totals 13 residues.

The chain uses TRBV4-1 and TRBJ1-1; the D gene is possibly TRBD1 (5 bases). The V end was cut by 2 bases, the J end by 6 bases, with 22 bases between. Per the germline V gene, CDR1 is MGHRA and CDR2 is YSYEKL. The CDR3 is made up of 17 amino acids. The CDR3 spells CASSQLSRTPDDAEAFF. CDR3 coding DNA: TGCGCCAGCAGCCAACTTTCTCGGACACCGGATGACGCTGAAGCTTTCTTT.

This clonotype occurred a few times. V usage is TRBV5-6 and J usage is TRBJ2-2; TRBD1 matches at 10 bases. Per the germline V gene, CDR1 is SGHDT and CDR2 is YYEEEE. CDR3 length: 16 amino acids. V shed 4 bases and J 4 bases; nucleotides not matched to a gene: 7. The CDR3 protein is CASSGLDRGVTGELFF. CDR3 DNA: TGTGCCAGCAGCGGCCTGGACAGGGGGGTCACCGGGGAGCTGTTTTTT.

This clonotype showed up just a few times. V usage is TRBV20-1 and J usage is TRBJ1-6; unclear D gene. V was clipped by 0 bases and J by 10 bases, with 13 bases between them. There are 14 residues in the CDR3. Germline V gene lookup returns CDR1 DFQATT and CDR2 SNEGSKA (reference sequence). CDR3 loop: CSARDPQRLSPLHF. The CDR3, as DNA: TGCAGTGCTAGAGATCCGCAGCGGCTCTCACCCCTCCACTTT.

This clonotype was picked up many times. This chain joins TRBV7-8 and TRBJ2-1, with TRBD1 identical over 9 bases. This CDR3 is 18 amino acids long. CDR1 is SGHVS and CDR2 is FQNEAQ in the germline V gene. Trimming at V came to 5 bases and at J to 8 bases, leaving 19 bases not matched to a gene. Written as DNA, the CDR3 is TGTGCCAGCAGCCAGGGGGTCCCCGGGACAGGGTTTGTGGATGAGCAGTTCTTC. Translating gives CASSQGVPGTGFVDEQFF.